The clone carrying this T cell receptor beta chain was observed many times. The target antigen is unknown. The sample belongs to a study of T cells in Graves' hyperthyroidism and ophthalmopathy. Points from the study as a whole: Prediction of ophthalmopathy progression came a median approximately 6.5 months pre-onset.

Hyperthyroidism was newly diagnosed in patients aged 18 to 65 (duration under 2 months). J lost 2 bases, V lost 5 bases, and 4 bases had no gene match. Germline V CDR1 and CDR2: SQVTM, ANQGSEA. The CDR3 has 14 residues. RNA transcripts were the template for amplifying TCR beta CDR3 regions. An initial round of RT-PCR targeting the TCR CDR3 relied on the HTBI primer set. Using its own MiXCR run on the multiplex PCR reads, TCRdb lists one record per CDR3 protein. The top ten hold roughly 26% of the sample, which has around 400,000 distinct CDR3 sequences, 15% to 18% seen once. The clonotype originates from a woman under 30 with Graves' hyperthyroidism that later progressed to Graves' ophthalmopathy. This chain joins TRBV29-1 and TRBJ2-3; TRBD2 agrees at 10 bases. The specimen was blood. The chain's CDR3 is CSVLLAGPTDTQYF. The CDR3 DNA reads TGCAGCGTTCTACTAGCGGGACCCACAGATACGCAGTATTTT.